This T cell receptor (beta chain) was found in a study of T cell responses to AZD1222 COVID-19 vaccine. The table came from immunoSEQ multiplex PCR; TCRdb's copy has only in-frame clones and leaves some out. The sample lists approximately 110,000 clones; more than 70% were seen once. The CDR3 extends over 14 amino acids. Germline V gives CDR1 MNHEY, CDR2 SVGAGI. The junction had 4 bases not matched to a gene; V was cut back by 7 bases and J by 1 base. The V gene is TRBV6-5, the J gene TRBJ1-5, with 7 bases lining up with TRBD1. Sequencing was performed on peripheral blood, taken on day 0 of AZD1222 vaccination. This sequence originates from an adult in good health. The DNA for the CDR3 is TGTGCCAGCAATGCGGGACAGAGCAATCAGCCCCAGCATTTT. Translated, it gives CASNAGQSNQPQHF.